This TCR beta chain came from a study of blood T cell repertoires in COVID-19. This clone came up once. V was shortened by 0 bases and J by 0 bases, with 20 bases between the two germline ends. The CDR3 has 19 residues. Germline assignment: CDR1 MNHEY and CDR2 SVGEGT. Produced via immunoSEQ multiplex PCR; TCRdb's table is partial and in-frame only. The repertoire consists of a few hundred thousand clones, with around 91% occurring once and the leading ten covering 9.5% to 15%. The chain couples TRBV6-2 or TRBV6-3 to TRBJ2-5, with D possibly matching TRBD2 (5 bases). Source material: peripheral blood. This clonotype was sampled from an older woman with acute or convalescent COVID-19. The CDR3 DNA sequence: TGTGCCAGCAGTTACTCTCTCGGGGATAATCGCCCGAACCAAGAGACCCAGTACTTC. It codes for CASSYSLGDNRPNQETQYF.